Sequencing of this T cell receptor (beta chain) was carried out in a study of beta chain features in type 1 diabetes. Across the study: The study examined 107,917,701 sorted cells across all samples.

Study-wide points: Patients' naive, central memory and regulatory TCRB repertoires appeared more alike than those of healthy donors. cDNA-based reads could over-represent cells with high TCR expression.

The CDR3 sequence is 15 residues long. The junction had 6 bases not matched to a gene; V was cut back by 2 bases and J by 6 bases. The germline V gene encodes CDR1 SGHNT and CDR2 YENEEA. With regard to this clone: Antigen unknown.

Expressed TCRB transcripts were sequenced after all isolated RNA was converted to cDNA. Profiled with immunoSEQ multiplex PCR; TCRdb holds only in-frame clones, not every one. The table lists about 320,000 clones, 13% to 15% of them singletons, with roughly 7% in the top ten. The sequence derives from a man aged 25-45 years in good health. The chain has TRBV11-3 and TRBJ1-5; 8 nucleotides line up with TRBD1. The sequenced sample consisted of central memory CD4+ T cells from blood. CDR3 residues: CASSLSRGQVQPQHF. CDR3 coding DNA: TGTGCCAGCAGCTTATCCAGGGGGCAGGTTCAGCCCCAGCATTTT.